Following are 17 T cell receptor beta chains from one sample sequenced in a study of blood T cell repertoires in COVID-19. Using immunoSEQ multiplex PCR, the repertoire was profiled, and TCRdb retains in-frame clones only, with some absent. The sample has about 80,000 clones, 70% to 80% seen once; the top ten hold less than 7.5%. Material: peripheral blood. The receptors here all came from a man aged 45 to 65 with active or convalescent COVID-19.

This chain uses TRBV6-5 with TRBJ2-7; 10 positions match TRBD1. Germline V lookup: CDR1 MNHEY, CDR2 SVGAGI. The CDR3 runs 13 residues. The V segment lost 6 bases and the J segment 3 bases; nucleotides outside the gene matches: 2. CDR3 nucleotide sequence: TGTGCCAGCAGATGGACAGGGGGCTACGAGCAGTACTTC. This sequence encodes CASRWTGGYEQYF.

This clone was counted many times. This rearrangement joins TRBV5-1 to TRBJ2-2, with TRBD1 as a possible D gene (9 bases). V dropped 5 bases and J dropped 7 bases, with 21 bases sitting between them. In germline, CDR1 is SGHRS, CDR2 YFSETQ. This CDR3 is built from 16 residues. The CDR3 DNA reads TGCGCCAGCAGACGGGGACAGGGTCTAGCGGGCGGGGAGCTGTTTTTT. Encoded protein: CASRRGQGLAGGELFF.

The genes are TRBV6-5 and TRBJ2-7; perhaps TRBD2 as D (7 bases). V was shortened by 10 bases and J by 5 bases, with 18 bases between the two germline ends. Germline CDR1 and CDR2: MNHEY and SVGAGI. This CDR3 has 13 residues. CDR3 in DNA: TGTGCCACCAAGGGGGGGGCCTTCCACGAGCAGTACTTC. Translated, it gives CATKGGAFHEQYF.

The chain recombines TRBV12-3 or TRBV12-4 with TRBJ2-7; a possible D gene is TRBD2 (6 bases). Deletions cut 3 bases from V and 6 bases from J, with 9 bases between. There are 12 residues in the CDR3. The CDR3 sequence: CASSFGRFEQYF. The CDR3 DNA reads TGTGCCAGCAGTTTTGGGAGGTTCGAGCAGTACTTC.

Only one count was recorded for this clone. This CDR3 is also generated by other DNA sequences in the sample. This chain joins TRBV27 and TRBJ2-5, with 8 bases identical to TRBD1. The trim removed 4 bases at V and 2 bases at J, leaving 0 bases unmatched. Looked up from germline, CDR1 is MNHEY and CDR2 is SMNVEV (reference sequence). This CDR3 spans 13 amino acids. CDR3: CASSYRGQETQYF. For the CDR3, the DNA is TGTGCCAGCAGTTACAGGGGGCAAGAGACCCAGTACTTC.

The table lists this clone with a few counts. V usage is TRBV5-4 and J usage is TRBJ2-2; D may be TRBD1 (6 bases). CDR1 SGHNT and CDR2 YYREEE come from the germline V gene (reference sequence). V lost 3 bases and J 6 bases, leaving 12 bases between the germline ends. The CDR3 covers 14 residues. CDR3 in amino acids: CASSSDNRAGELFF. The CDR3 DNA reads TGTGCCAGCAGCTCAGATAACAGGGCCGGGGAGCTGTTTTTT.

V usage is TRBV7-9 and J usage is TRBJ2-7, with 9 bases fitting TRBD1. This CDR3 region has 14 residues. V lost 0 bases to trimming and J lost 3 bases; unmatched junction nucleotides: 0. Germline loops: CDR1 SEHNR, CDR2 FQNEAQ (reference sequence). The CDR3, as DNA: TGTGCCAGCAGCTTAGCGGGACAGGGCTACGAGCAGTACTTC. Translation gives CASSLAGQGYEQYF. The full variable domain, its missing parts supplied by reference TRBV7-9 and TRBJ2-7, is DTGVSQNPRHKITKRGQNVTFRCDPISEHNRLYWYRQTLGQGPEFLTYFQNEAQLEKSRLLSDRFSAERPKGSFSTLEIQRTEQGDSAMYLCASSLAGQGYEQYFGPGTRLTVT.

The chain joins TRBV7-9 to TRBJ2-2; a weak D match, TRBD1 (6 bases). The V gene lost 5 bases and the J gene lost 11 bases, with 18 bases spanning the gap. The germline CDR1 and CDR2 sequences are SEHNR and FQNEAQ (reference sequence). The CDR3 is made up of 14 amino acids. The DNA of the CDR3 is TGTGCCAGCAGCCCCCGGGACAAGATTGGTGAGCTGTTTTTT. Amino acids: CASSPRDKIGELFF.

This clone was found a few times. The gene calls are TRBV5-1 and TRBJ1-4; D is ambiguous. There are 14 residues in the CDR3. The V gene lost 0 bases and the J gene lost 2 bases, with 5 bases spanning the gap. Germline values: CDR1 SGHRS, CDR2 YFSETQ. The CDR3: CASSLGATNEKLFF. For the CDR3, the DNA is TGCGCCAGCAGCTTGGGGGCTACTAATGAAAAACTGTTTTTT.

The chain is built from TRBV7-2 and TRBJ1-1; TRBD1 matches at 9 bases. Germline V gene lookup returns CDR1 SGHTA and CDR2 FQGNSA. This CDR3 contains 17 residues. Trimming at V came to 3 bases and at J to 1 base, leaving 9 bases not matched to a gene. The CDR3 sequence: CASSLGQGSPSNTEAFF. As DNA, the CDR3 is TGTGCCAGCAGCTTGGGACAGGGCTCTCCATCGAACACTGAAGCTTTCTTT.

The chain employs TRBV6-5 and TRBJ1-1; 10 nucleotides match TRBD1. V was pared by 6 bases and J by 0 bases, with 4 bases of the junction left unmatched. This CDR3 is built from 15 residues. Germline CDR1 is MNHEY and CDR2 is SVGAGI. The CDR3 is CASRGDRGLNTEAFF. The CDR3 nucleotides read TGTGCCAGCAGGGGGGACAGGGGTTTGAACACTGAAGCTTTCTTT.

V is TRBV21-1 and J is TRBJ1-1; TRBD1, the D gene given by the table, was not confirmed from the DNA. TRBV21-1 is a pseudogene segment. This CDR3 spans 15 amino acids. CDR3 loop: CASSTLRGTNTEAFF. CDR3 in DNA: TGTGCCAGCAGCACCCTAAGGGGGACGAACACTGAAGCTTTCTTT.

V is TRBV5-1 and J is TRBJ2-6, with D perhaps TRBD2 (5 bases). V was shortened by 4 bases and J by 4 bases, with 12 bases between the two germline ends. Germline CDR1 SGHRS, CDR2 YFSETQ. This CDR3 is built from 15 residues. DNA for the CDR3: TGCGCCAGCAGCCCTCGGGGTCCAGGGGCCAACGTCCTGACTTTC. It yields the protein CASSPRGPGANVLTF.

Of note for this clone: The same CDR3 is also encoded by other DNA sequences in this sample. This chain links TRBV30 with TRBJ1-6; possible D gene TRBD1, 5 bases. Germline values: CDR1 GTSNPN, CDR2 SVGIG (reference sequence). This CDR3 comprises 14 residues. The V and J ends lost 2 bases and 7 bases respectively, with 12 bases between them. The CDR3 loop reads CAWSPRQPNSPLHF. The CDR3 nucleotides are TGTGCCTGGAGTCCCCGACAGCCCAATTCACCCCTCCACTTT.

This clone appeared a few times. The rearrangement links TRBV24-1 to TRBJ1-2; TRBD1 matches 9 bases. The CDR3 runs 16 residues. Germline V gives CDR1 KGHDR, CDR2 SFDVKD. V was pared by 1 base and J by 6 bases, with 8 bases of the junction left unmatched. The chain's CDR3 is CATSDFTGGDLNGYTF. The DNA for the CDR3 is TGTGCCACCAGTGATTTTACAGGGGGCGACCTAAATGGCTACACCTTC.

The chain combines TRBV2 with TRBJ1-4, with unresolved D. CDR1 SNHLY and CDR2 FYNNEI come from the germline V gene. Trimming removed 4 bases at V and 0 bases at J, with 6 bases between. CDR3 length equals 14 residues. The CDR3 spells CASSVESTNEKLFF. CDR3 nucleotides: TGTGCCAGCAGTGTTGAGTCAACTAATGAAAAACTGTTTTTT.

This clone was observed a few times. The chain couples TRBV2 to TRBJ1-3; 9 bases fit TRBD1. V lost 5 bases and J lost 1; bases outside the gene matches: 6. The CDR3 contains 16 residues. Per the germline V gene, CDR1 is SNHLY and CDR2 is FYNNEI. The CDR3 nucleotides read TGTGCCAGCAGTCTACAGGGGGCTAGGTCTGGAAACACCATATATTTT. As protein: CASSLQGARSGNTIYF.